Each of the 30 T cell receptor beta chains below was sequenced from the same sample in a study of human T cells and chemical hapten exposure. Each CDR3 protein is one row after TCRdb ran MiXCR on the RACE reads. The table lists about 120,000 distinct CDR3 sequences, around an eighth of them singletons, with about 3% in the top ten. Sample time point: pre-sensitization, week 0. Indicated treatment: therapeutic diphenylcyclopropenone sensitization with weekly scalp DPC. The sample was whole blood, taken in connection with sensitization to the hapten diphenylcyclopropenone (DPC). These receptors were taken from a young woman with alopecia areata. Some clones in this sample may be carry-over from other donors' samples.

Written as DNA, the CDR3 is TGTGCCAGCAGTGAACAGGGCCATCAGCCCCAGCATTTT. Its translation: CASSEQGHQPQHF. The V and J genes are TRBV6-1 and TRBJ1-5; a possible D gene is TRBD1 (5 bases). The CDR3 is 13 residues long. Germline V lookup: CDR1 MNHNS, CDR2 SASEGT. V lost 2 bases, J lost 5 bases, and 7 bases lay in between.

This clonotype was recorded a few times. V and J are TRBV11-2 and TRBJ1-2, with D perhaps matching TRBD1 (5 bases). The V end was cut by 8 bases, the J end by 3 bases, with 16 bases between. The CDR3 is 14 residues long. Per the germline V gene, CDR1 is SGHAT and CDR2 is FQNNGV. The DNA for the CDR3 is TGTGCCAGCTCCCGGGGGTCCCCCTACTATGGCTACACCTTC. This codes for CASSRGSPYYGYTF. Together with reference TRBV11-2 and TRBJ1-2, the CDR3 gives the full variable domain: EAGVAQSPRYKIIEKRQSVAFWCNPISGHATLYWYQQILGQGPKLLIQFQNNGVVDDSQLPKDRFSAERLKGVDSTLKIQPAKLEDSAVYLCASSRGSPYYGYTFGSGTRLTVV.

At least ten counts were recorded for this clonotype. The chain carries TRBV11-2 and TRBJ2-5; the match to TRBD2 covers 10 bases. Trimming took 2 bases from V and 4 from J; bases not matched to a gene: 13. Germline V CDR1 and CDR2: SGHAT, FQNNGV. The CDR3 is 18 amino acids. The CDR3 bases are TGTGCCAGCAGCTTAAGGCTAGCGGGGGCCGTAAGCCGAGAGACCCAGTACTTC. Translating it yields CASSLRLAGAVSRETQYF.

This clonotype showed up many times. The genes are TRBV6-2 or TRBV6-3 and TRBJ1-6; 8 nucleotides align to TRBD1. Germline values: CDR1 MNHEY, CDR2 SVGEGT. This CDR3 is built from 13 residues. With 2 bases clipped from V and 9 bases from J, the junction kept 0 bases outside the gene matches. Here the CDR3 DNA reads TGTGCCAGCAGTTACGGGACAGGTTCACCCCTCCACTTT. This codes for CASSYGTGSPLHF.

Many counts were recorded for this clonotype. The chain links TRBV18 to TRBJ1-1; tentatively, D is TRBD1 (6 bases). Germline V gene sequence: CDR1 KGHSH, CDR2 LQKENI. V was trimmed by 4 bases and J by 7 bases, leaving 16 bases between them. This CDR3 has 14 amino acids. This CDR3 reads CASSLEAGALEAFF. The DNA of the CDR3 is TGTGCCAGCTCACTAGAGGCGGGGGCGCTTGAAGCTTTCTTT.

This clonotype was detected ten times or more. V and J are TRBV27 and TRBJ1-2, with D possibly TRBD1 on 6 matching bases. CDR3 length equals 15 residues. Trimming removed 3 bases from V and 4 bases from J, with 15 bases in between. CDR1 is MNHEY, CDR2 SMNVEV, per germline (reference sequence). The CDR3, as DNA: TGTGCCAGCAGTTTCCTCTCCGACAGGCTCTATGGCTACACCTTC. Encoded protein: CASSFLSDRLYGYTF.

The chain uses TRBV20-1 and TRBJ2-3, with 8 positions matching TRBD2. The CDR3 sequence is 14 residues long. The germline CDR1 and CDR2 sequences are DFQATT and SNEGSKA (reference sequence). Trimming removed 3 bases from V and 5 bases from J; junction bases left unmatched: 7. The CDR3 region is CSASYSTSGDTQYF. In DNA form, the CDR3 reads TGCAGTGCTAGTTATTCTACTAGCGGAGATACGCAGTATTTT.

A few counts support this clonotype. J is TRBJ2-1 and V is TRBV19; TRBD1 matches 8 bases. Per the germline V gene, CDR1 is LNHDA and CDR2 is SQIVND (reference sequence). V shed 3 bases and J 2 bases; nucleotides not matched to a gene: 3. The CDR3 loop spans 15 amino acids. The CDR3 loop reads CASSIPGQAYNEQFF. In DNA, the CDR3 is TGTGCCAGTAGTATCCCGGGACAGGCCTACAATGAGCAGTTCTTC.

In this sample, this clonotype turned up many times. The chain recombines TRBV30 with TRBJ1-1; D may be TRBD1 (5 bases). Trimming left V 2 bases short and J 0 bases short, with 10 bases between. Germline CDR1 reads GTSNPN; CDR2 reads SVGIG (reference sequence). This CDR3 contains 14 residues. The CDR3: CAWSRDYLNTEAFF. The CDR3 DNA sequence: TGTGCCTGGAGTAGGGACTATCTGAACACTGAAGCTTTCTTT.

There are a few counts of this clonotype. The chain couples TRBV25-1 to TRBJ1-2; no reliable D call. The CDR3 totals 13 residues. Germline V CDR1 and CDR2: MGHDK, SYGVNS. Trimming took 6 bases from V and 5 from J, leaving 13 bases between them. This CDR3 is CASSQLAMYGYTF. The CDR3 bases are TGTGCCAGCAGCCAGCTCGCTATGTATGGCTACACCTTC.

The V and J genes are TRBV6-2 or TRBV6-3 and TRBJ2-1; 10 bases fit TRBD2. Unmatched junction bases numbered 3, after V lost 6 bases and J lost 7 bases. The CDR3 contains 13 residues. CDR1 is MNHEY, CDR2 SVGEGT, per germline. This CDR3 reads CASRETSGNEQFF. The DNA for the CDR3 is TGTGCCAGCAGAGAGACTAGCGGGAATGAGCAGTTCTTC.

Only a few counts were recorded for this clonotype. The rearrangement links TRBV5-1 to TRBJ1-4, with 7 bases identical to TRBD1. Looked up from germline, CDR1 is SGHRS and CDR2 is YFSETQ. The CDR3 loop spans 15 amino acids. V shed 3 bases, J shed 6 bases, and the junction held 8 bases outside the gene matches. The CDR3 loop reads CASSSAGTEYEKLFF. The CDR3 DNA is TGCGCCAGCAGCTCGGCCGGGACAGAGTATGAAAAACTGTTTTTT.

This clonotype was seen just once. CDR3 protein: CASSLREGTEAFF. In DNA, the CDR3 is TGTGCCAGCAGTTTGCGAGAAGGAACTGAAGCTTTCTTT. The chain has TRBV27 and TRBJ1-1; D gene unclear. V shed 3 bases and J shed 5 bases, with 10 bases lying between them. Germline V gives CDR1 MNHEY, CDR2 SMNVEV (reference sequence). The CDR3 consists of 13 residues.

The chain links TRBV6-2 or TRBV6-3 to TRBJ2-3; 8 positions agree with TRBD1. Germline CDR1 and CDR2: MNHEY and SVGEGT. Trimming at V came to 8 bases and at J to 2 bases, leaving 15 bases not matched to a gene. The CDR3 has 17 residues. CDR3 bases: TGTGCCAGCGTACGGGAACCACAGGGGGATTCCACAGATACGCAGTATTTT. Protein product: CASVREPQGDSTDTQYF.

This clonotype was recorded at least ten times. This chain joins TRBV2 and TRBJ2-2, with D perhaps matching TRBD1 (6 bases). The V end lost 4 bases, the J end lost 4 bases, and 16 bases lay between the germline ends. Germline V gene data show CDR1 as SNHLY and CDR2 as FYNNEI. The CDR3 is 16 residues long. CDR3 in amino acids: CASSGEGVSITGELFF. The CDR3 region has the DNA TGTGCCAGCAGTGGAGAGGGGGTTTCGATCACCGGGGAGCTGTTTTTT.

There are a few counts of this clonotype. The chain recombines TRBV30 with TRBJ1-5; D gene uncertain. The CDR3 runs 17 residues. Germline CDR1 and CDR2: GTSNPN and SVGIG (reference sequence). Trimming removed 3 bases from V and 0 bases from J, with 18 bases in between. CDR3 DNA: TGTGCCTGGAGCAACCTTGCAGAAAGACATAGCAATCAGCCCCAGCATTTT. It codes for CAWSNLAERHSNQPQHF.

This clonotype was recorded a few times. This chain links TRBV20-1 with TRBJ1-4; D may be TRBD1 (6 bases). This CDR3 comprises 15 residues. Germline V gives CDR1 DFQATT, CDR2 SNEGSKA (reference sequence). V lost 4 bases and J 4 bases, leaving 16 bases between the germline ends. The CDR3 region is CSATTNGQNNEKLFF. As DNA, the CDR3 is TGCAGTGCTACAACCAATGGACAGAATAATGAAAAACTGTTTTTT.

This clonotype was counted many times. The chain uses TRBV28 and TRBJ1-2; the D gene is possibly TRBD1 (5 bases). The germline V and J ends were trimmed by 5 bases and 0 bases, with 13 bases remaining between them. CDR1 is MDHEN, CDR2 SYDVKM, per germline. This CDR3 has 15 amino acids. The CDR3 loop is CASSARQRPNYGYTF. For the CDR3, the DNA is TGTGCCAGCAGTGCCCGACAGAGACCTAACTATGGCTACACCTTC.

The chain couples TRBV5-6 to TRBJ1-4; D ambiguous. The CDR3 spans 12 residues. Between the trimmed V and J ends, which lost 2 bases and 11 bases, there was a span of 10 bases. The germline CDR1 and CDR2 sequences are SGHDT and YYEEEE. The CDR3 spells CASSLWTGKLFF. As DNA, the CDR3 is TGTGCCAGCAGCTTATGGACGGGGAAACTGTTTTTT.

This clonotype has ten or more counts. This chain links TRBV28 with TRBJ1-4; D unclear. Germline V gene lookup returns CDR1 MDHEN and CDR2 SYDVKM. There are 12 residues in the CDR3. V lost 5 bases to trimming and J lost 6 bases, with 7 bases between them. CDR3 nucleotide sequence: TGTGCCAGCAGTCAACAAGATGAAAAACTGTTTTTT. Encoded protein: CASSQQDEKLFF.

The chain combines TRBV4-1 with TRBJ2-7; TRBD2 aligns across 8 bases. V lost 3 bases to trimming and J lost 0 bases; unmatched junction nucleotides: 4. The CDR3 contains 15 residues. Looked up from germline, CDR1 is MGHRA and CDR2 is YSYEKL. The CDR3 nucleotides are TGCGCCAGCAGCCAGACCGGGACTAGCTCCTACGAGCAGTACTTC. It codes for CASSQTGTSSYEQYF.

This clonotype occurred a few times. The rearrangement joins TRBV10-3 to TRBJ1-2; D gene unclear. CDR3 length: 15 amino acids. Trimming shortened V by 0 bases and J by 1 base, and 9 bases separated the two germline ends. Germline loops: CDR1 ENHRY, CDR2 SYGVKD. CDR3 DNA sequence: TGTGCCATCAGTGAGTCGTCAAATTATAACTATGGCTACACCTTC. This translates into CAISESSNYNYGYTF.

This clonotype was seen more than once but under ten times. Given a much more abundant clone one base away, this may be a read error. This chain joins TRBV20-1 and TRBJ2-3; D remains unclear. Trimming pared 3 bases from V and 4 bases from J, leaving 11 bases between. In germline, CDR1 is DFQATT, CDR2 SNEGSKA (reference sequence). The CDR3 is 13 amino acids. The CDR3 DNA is TGCAGTGCTAGTCGCCGGACCTCAGATACGCAGTATTTT. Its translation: CSASRRTSDTQYF.

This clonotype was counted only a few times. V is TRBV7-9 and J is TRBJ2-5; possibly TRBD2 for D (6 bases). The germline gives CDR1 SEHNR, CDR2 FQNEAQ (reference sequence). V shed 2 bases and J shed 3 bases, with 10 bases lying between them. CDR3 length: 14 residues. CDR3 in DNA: TGTGCCAGCAGCTTAACGGCGGGGAAAGAGACCCAGTACTTC. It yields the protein CASSLTAGKETQYF.

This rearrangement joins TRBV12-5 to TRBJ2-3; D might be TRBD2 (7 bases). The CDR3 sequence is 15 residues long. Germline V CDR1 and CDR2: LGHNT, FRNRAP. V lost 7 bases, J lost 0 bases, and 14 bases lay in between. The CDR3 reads CASVTGGESTDTQYF. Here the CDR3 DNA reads TGTGCTAGTGTAACGGGGGGCGAGAGCACAGATACGCAGTATTTT.

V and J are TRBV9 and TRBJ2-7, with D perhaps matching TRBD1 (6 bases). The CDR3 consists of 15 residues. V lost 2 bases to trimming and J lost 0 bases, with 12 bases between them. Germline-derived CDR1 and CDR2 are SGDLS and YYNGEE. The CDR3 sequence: CASSVRDTNSYEQYF. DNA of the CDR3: TGTGCCAGCAGCGTCCGGGACACCAACTCCTACGAGCAGTACTTC.

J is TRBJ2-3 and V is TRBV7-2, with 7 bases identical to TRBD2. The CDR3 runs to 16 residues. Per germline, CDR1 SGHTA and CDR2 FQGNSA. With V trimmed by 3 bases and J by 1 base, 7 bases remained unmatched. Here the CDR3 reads CASSFLGSGGTDTQYF. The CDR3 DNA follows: TGTGCCAGCAGCTTCCTTGGCAGCGGGGGCACAGATACGCAGTATTTT.

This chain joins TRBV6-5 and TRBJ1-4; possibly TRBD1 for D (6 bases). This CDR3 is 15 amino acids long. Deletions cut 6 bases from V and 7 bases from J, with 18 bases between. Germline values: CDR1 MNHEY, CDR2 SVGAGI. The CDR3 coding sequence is TGTGCCAGCAGAAAAGAGGGGGGAAGAGGTGAAAAACTGTTTTTT. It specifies CASRKEGGRGEKLFF.

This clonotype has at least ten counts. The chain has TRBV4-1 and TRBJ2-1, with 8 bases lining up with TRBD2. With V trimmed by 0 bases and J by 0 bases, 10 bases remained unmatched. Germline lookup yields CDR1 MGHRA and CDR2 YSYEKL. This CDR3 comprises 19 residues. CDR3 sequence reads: CASSQDRLAGQSSYNEQFF. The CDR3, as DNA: TGCGCCAGCAGCCAAGATCGGCTAGCGGGTCAGAGCTCCTACAATGAGCAGTTCTTC.

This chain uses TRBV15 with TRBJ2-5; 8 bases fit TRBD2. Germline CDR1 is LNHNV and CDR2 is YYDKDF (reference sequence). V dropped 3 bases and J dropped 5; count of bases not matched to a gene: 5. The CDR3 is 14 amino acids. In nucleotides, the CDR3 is TGTGCCACCAGCAGTTCGGGGGGGAGCGAGACCCAGTACTTC. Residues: CATSSSGGSETQYF.